This passage covers 29 T cell receptor beta chains from one sample sequenced in a study of blood T cells in healthy people across ages. Next came a second PCR, run for roughly 7 to 12 cycles, which used a sample-barcoded 5' primer along with a J-beta primer mix. In TCRdb, the 5' RACE reads were re-called with MiXCR into one record per CDR3 protein. The repertoire holds about 730,000 distinct CDR3 sequences, more than 40% seen once, with roughly 19% in the top ten. The sequenced material came from blood. The receptors were gathered from a woman in her sixties in good health.

The chain couples TRBV20-1 to TRBJ1-2; D is uncertain. CDR1 and CDR2 (germline): DFQATT, SNEGSKA (reference sequence). Trimming stripped 0 bases from V and 7 bases from J, with 9 bases between. The CDR3 is 12 residues long. CDR3 sequence (DNA): TGCAGTGCTAGAGACCCGGCGGGTGGCTACACCTTC. Encoded protein: CSARDPAGGYTF.

This clonotype was seen more than once but under ten times. The chain couples TRBV6-5 to TRBJ2-1; 7 bases fit TRBD1. This CDR3 region has 17 residues. The J segment lost 3 bases and the V segment lost 0 bases, leaving 8 bases of the junction unmatched. Germline V lookup: CDR1 MNHEY, CDR2 SVGAGI. The chain's CDR3 is CASSYSTPTGVYNEQFF. CDR3 sequence (DNA): TGTGCCAGCAGTTACTCGACTCCTACAGGGGTCTACAATGAGCAGTTCTTC.

The rearrangement uses TRBV7-2 and TRBJ2-3, with 7 bases fitting TRBD2. V shed 4 bases and J 5 bases; nucleotides not matched to a gene: 3. CDR3 length: 13 residues. From germline, CDR1 is SGHTA and CDR2 FQGNSA. The DNA for the CDR3 is TGTGCCAGCAGCTGGACTAGTCTAGATACGCAGTATTTT. Protein product: CASSWTSLDTQYF.

The rearrangement links TRBV13 to TRBJ2-5; 11 bases agree with TRBD2. From germline, CDR1 is PRHDT and CDR2 FYEKMQ (reference sequence). The CDR3 sequence is 16 residues long. V lost 2 bases to trimming and J lost 11 bases; unmatched junction nucleotides: 13. This CDR3 is CASSLLSGRALNEQYF. The CDR3 DNA follows: TGTGCCAGCAGCTTACTTAGCGGGAGGGCCCTCAATGAGCAGTACTTC.

Points on this clonotype: A much bigger clone sits one base away, suggesting this may be a read error. V is TRBV19 and J is TRBJ2-1; 8 bases map to TRBD1. The end of the DNA aligns better with TRBJ2-7, so the J call may be wrong. The CDR3 is 16 residues long. Germline CDR1 reads LNHDA; CDR2 reads SQIVND (reference sequence). Written as DNA, the CDR3 is TGTGCCAGTAGTCCGGACAGGGCTGGGGTCAACAATGAGCAGTACTTC. Translation: CASSPDRAGVNNEQYF.

There are a few counts of this clonotype. The rearrangement uses TRBV7-2 and TRBJ2-1; 8 nucleotides agree with TRBD2. CDR1 is SGHTA and CDR2 is FQGNSA in the germline V gene. CDR3 length equals 14 residues. The trim removed 8 bases at V and 9 bases at J, leaving 12 bases unmatched. The CDR3 DNA reads TGTGCCAGCCTAGAGGGGAGACTAGCGTCTGAGCAGTTCTTC. Residues: CASLEGRLASEQFF.

This clonotype was recorded a few times. The rearrangement uses TRBV5-1 and TRBJ1-5; a weak D match, TRBD1 (6 bases). V dropped 1 base and J dropped 8 bases, with 10 bases sitting between them. Germline V gives CDR1 SGHRS, CDR2 YFSETQ. The CDR3 extends over 13 amino acids. CDR3 nucleotides: TGCGCCAGCAGCTTGACAGGGAAGGAGCCCCAGCATTTT. It translates to CASSLTGKEPQHF.

The rearrangement links TRBV12-3 or TRBV12-4 to TRBJ1-5; D is possibly TRBD1 (6 bases). Deletions cut 4 bases from V and 4 bases from J, with 11 bases between. The CDR3 runs to 14 residues. DNA of the CDR3: TGTGCCAGCAGTTCCGGGACACAGAATCAGCCCCAGCATTTT. Amino acids: CASSSGTQNQPQHF.

This clonotype was seen more than once but under ten times. The V and J genes are TRBV5-1 and TRBJ2-6, with a possible D match to TRBD1 (6 bases). The CDR3 is 17 residues long. Deletions cut 0 bases from V and 0 bases from J, with 10 bases between. Germline V CDR1 and CDR2: SGHRS, YFSETQ. The CDR3 DNA sequence: TGCGCCAGCAGCTTGGCCGACAGGTTCTCTGGGGCCAACGTCCTGACTTTC. It encodes CASSLADRFSGANVLTF. The full variable domain, completed using reference TRBV5-1 and TRBJ2-6, is KAGVTQTPRYLIKTRGQQVTLSCSPISGHRSVSWYQQTPGQGLQFLFEYFSETQRNKGNFPGRFSGRQFSNSRSEMNVSTLELGDSALYLCASSLADRFSGANVLTFGAGSRLTVL.

This rearrangement joins TRBV7-6 to TRBJ2-7; TRBD2 matches 14 bases. The germline V gene has CDR1 SGHVS and CDR2 FNYEAQ. CDR3 length: 15 residues. The ends lost 4 bases at V and 7 bases at J; junction bases unmatched: 6. The CDR3, as DNA: TGTGCCAGCAGCTCCGGGACTAGCGGGGGCTATGAGCAGTACTTC. This encodes CASSSGTSGGYEQYF.

This chain links TRBV28 with TRBJ2-7; D not resolved. This CDR3 spans 16 amino acids. CDR1 and CDR2 (germline): MDHEN, SYDVKM. V was clipped by 3 bases and J by 2 bases, with 17 bases between them. CDR3 in amino acids: CASSFALGHSPYEQYF. The CDR3 DNA reads TGTGCCAGCAGTTTCGCCCTCGGGCACAGCCCCTACGAGCAGTACTTC.

The V and J genes are TRBV20-1 and TRBJ2-5; TRBD1 matches 9 bases. The end of the DNA aligns better with TRBJ2-7, so the J call may be wrong. This CDR3 has 15 amino acids. Germline V gene lookup returns CDR1 DFQATT and CDR2 SNEGSKA (reference sequence). DNA of the CDR3: TGCAGTGCTCGAGCCCCGGGACAGGGTCCTCTCGAGCAGTACTTC. Translated, it gives CSARAPGQGPLEQYF.

The chain recombines TRBV7-2 with TRBJ2-4; TRBD2 agrees at 10 bases. The DNA end is a closer match to TRBJ2-7, so the J assignment may be wrong. The V gene's germline CDR1 is SGHTA and CDR2 FQGNSA. The CDR3 loop spans 15 amino acids. The CDR3 is CASSPTGLAAYEQYF. In nucleotides, the CDR3 is TGTGCCAGCAGCCCTACCGGACTAGCGGCCTACGAGCAGTACTTC.

This clonotype was seen more than once but under ten times. This chain connects TRBV6-5 to TRBJ1-1; no clear D. Between the trimmed V and J ends, which lost 5 bases and 3 bases, there was a span of 13 bases. The germline V gene encodes CDR1 MNHEY and CDR2 SVGAGI. This CDR3 is built from 14 residues. CDR3 bases: TGTGCCAGCAGTGCGGGTATTTGGGACACTGAAGCTTTCTTT. Translated, it gives CASSAGIWDTEAFF.

The chain recombines TRBV3-1 with TRBJ2-2, with D perhaps matching TRBD1 (5 bases). Looked up from germline, CDR1 is LGHDT and CDR2 is YNNKEL (reference sequence). The V and J ends lost 1 base and 7 bases respectively, with 16 bases between them. The CDR3 totals 16 residues. In nucleotides, the CDR3 is TGTGCCAGCAGCCAAGGTTCCGCTGGGGCTATCGGGGAGCTGTTTTTT. Translated, it gives CASSQGSAGAIGELFF.

V is TRBV18 and J is TRBJ2-1; 12 nucleotides line up with TRBD1. The CDR3 runs to 14 residues. Germline CDR1 is KGHSH and CDR2 is LQKENI. Trimming removed 8 bases from V and 8 bases from J; junction bases left unmatched: 7. This CDR3 reads CASAWDRGRDEQFF. DNA for the CDR3: TGTGCCAGCGCCTGGGACAGGGGGCGCGATGAGCAGTTCTTC.

The J gene is TRBJ1-5, the V gene TRBV20-1; D not resolved. The germline CDR1 and CDR2 sequences are DFQATT and SNEGSKA (reference sequence). This CDR3 contains 14 residues. V was shortened by 0 bases and J by 3 bases, with 9 bases between the two germline ends. The DNA for the CDR3 is TGCAGTGCTAGAGATCGAGCCTACAATCAGCCCCAGCATTTT. Translation: CSARDRAYNQPQHF.

Regarding this clonotype: It may be a read error: a sequence one base away is much more abundant. This sequence joins TRBV7-2 and TRBJ2-5; D remains unclear. V shed 7 bases and J shed 11 bases, with 14 bases lying between them. The germline gives CDR1 SGHTA, CDR2 FQGNSA. The CDR3 is made up of 11 amino acids. CDR3 loop: CASTNYNEQYF. In DNA form, the CDR3 reads TGTGCCAGCACCAACTACAATGAGCAGTACTTC.

At least ten counts were recorded for this clonotype. The rearrangement joins TRBV20-1 to TRBJ2-5; 13 bases are a match to TRBD2. The CDR3 covers 14 residues. The junction had 6 bases not matched to a gene; V was cut back by 6 bases and J by 5 bases. Germline CDR1 reads DFQATT; CDR2 reads SNEGSKA (reference sequence). The CDR3 here is CSALRTSGSETQYF. The CDR3, as DNA: TGCAGTGCCCTCCGGACTAGCGGGAGTGAGACCCAGTACTTC.

This clonotype was recorded once. The chain is built from TRBV28 and TRBJ2-3; 10 positions agree with TRBD2. The germline CDR1 and CDR2 sequences are MDHEN and SYDVKM. CDR3 length: 16 amino acids. V was pared by 4 bases and J by 7 bases, with 11 bases of the junction left unmatched. CDR3 sequence reads: CASSYSSGRGGNTQYF. For the CDR3, the DNA is TGTGCCAGCAGTTATTCGAGCGGGAGGGGGGGAAATACGCAGTATTTT. The whole variable domain, filled in from reference TRBV28 and TRBJ2-3, reads DVKVTQSSRYLVKRTGEKVFLECVQDMDHENMFWYRQDPGLGLRLIYFSYDVKMKEKGDIPEGYSVSREKKERFSLILESASTNQTSMYLCASSYSSGRGGNTQYFGPGTRLTVL.

The gene calls are TRBV2 and TRBJ2-7, with a tentative D call TRBD2 (6 bases). The DNA matches TRBJ2-1 better at its end, which makes the J call doubtful. Germline V lookup: CDR1 SNHLY, CDR2 FYNNEI. This CDR3 has 14 amino acids. DNA for the CDR3: TGTGCCAGCAGATCCGGGACTGCCTCCTACGAGCAGTTCTTC. The encoded protein is CASRSGTASYEQFF.

This clonotype came up many times. This chain links TRBV4-1 with TRBJ1-2; no definite D call. This CDR3 is 16 amino acids long. V was trimmed by 0 bases and J by 5 bases, leaving 16 bases between them. Germline CDR1 MGHRA, CDR2 YSYEKL. CDR3 coding DNA: TGCGCCAGCAGCCAAGAAGTCTTAGTGGTTCCGTATGGCTACACCTTC. Protein product: CASSQEVLVVPYGYTF.

A few counts support this clonotype. The chain carries TRBV7-6 and TRBJ1-2; D is undetermined. CDR1 is SGHVS and CDR2 is FNYEAQ in the germline V gene. The CDR3 is 12 residues long. V lost 3 bases and J 6 bases, leaving 8 bases between the germline ends. As DNA, the CDR3 is TGTGCCAGCAGCTTCGGCAGCGATGGCTACACCTTC. It yields the protein CASSFGSDGYTF.

The V and J genes are TRBV10-3 and TRBJ2-3; TRBD1 might be the D (6 bases). CDR1 is ENHRY and CDR2 is SYGVKD in the germline V gene. The CDR3 sequence is 16 residues long. The ends were cut back, 11 bases at V and 0 bases at J, with 21 bases in the middle. The CDR3 nucleotides read TGTGCCTCCATCCGGGACATCGTCTCTAGCACAGATACGCAGTATTTT. Encoded protein: CASIRDIVSSTDTQYF.

This clonotype was seen only a few times. V and J are TRBV4-2 and TRBJ2-7; 10 positions match TRBD2. The J segment lost 0 bases and the V segment lost 1 base, leaving 9 bases of the junction unmatched. CDR1 is LGHNA, CDR2 YNFKEQ, per germline. The CDR3 contains 18 residues. CDR3 region: CASSQAPSGGPSSYEQYF. In DNA form, the CDR3 reads TGTGCCAGCAGCCAAGCGCCTAGCGGGGGCCCTAGCTCCTACGAGCAGTACTTC.

The genes are TRBV27 and TRBJ2-1; 14 bases agree with TRBD2. The junction had 4 bases not matched to a gene; V was cut back by 0 bases and J by 9 bases. The CDR3 spans 16 residues. Germline CDR1 is MNHEY and CDR2 is SMNVEV (reference sequence). CDR3 residues: CASSLSGTSGSSEQFF. The CDR3 DNA is TGTGCCAGCAGTTTATCGGGGACTAGCGGGAGTAGTGAGCAGTTCTTC.

This clonotype was picked up a small number of times. This sequence joins TRBV27 and TRBJ1-4; no reliable D call. The CDR3 totals 13 residues. Trimming removed 5 bases from V and 4 bases from J, with 8 bases in between. Germline CDR1 reads MNHEY; CDR2 reads SMNVEV (reference sequence). The CDR3 sequence is CASSPSSNEKLFF. The DNA of the CDR3 is TGTGCCAGCAGTCCATCGAGTAATGAAAAACTGTTTTTT.

The chain has TRBV28 and TRBJ2-5; 8 positions match TRBD1. Trimming at V came to 5 bases and at J to 4 bases, leaving 9 bases not matched to a gene. Germline CDR1 is MDHEN and CDR2 is SYDVKM. The CDR3 is 15 amino acids. CDR3 nucleotide sequence: TGTGCCAGCAGTCTCGACAGGGGAGGCGGAGAGACCCAGTACTTC. It translates to CASSLDRGGGETQYF.

This clonotype came up a few times. The CDR3: CASTAGRTDTQYF. CDR3 bases: TGTGCCAGCACGGCGGGGCGCACAGATACGCAGTATTTT. The V and J genes are TRBV7-9 and TRBJ2-3; the D gene is possibly TRBD2 (6 bases). Germline V gene sequence: CDR1 SEHNR, CDR2 FQNEAQ (reference sequence). The CDR3 totals 13 residues. Trimming pared 7 bases from V and 1 base from J, leaving 9 bases between.